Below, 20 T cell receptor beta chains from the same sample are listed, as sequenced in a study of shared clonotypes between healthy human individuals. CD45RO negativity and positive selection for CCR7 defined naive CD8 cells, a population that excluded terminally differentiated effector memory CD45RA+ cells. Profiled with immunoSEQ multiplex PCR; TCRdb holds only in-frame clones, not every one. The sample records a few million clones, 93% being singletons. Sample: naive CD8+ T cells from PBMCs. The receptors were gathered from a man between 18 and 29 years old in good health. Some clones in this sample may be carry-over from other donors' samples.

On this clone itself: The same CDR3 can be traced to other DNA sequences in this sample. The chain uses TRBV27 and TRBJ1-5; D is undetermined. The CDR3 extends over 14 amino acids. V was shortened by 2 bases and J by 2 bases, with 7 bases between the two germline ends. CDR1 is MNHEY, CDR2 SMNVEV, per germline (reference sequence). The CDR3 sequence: CASSLREGNQPQHF. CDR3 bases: TGTGCCAGCAGTTTAAGGGAGGGCAATCAGCCCCAGCATTTT.

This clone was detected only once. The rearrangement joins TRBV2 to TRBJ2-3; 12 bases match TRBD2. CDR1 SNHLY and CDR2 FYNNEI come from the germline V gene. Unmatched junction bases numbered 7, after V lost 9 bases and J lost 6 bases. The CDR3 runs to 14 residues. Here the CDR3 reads CARLLAGGGDTQYF. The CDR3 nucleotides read TGTGCCAGATTACTAGCGGGAGGTGGTGATACGCAGTATTTT. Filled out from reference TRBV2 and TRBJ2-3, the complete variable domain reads EPEVTQTPSHQVTQMGQEVILRCVPISNHLYFYWYRQILGQKVEFLVSFYNNEISEKSEIFDDQFSVERPDGSNFTLKIRSTKLEDSAMYFCARLLAGGGDTQYFGPGTRLTVL.

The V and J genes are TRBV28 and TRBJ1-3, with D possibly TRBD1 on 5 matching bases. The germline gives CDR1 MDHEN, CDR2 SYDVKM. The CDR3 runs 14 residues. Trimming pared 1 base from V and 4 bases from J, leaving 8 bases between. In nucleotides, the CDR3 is TGTGCCAGCAGTTTATTGAAGGGGGGAAACACCATATATTTT. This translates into CASSLLKGGNTIYF.

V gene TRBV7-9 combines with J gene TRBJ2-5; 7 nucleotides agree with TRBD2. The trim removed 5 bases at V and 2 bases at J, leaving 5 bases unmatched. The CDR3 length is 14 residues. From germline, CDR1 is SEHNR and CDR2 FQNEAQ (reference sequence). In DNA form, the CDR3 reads TGTGCCAGCAGCCAACTAGCGCCGCAAGAGACCCAGTACTTC. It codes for CASSQLAPQETQYF.

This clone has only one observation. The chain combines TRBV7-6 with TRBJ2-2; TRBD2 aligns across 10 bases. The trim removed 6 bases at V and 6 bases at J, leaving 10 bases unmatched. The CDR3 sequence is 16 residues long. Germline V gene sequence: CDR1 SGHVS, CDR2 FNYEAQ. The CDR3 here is CASRSEREGRPGELFF. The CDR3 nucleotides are TGTGCCAGCAGGAGTGAGCGGGAGGGCCGGCCCGGGGAGCTGTTTTTT.

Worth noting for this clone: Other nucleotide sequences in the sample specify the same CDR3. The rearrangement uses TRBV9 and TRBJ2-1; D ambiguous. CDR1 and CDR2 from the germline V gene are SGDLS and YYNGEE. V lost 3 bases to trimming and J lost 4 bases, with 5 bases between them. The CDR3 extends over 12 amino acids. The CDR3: CASSETYNEQFF. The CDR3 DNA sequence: TGTGCCAGCAGCGAAACTTACAATGAGCAGTTCTTC.

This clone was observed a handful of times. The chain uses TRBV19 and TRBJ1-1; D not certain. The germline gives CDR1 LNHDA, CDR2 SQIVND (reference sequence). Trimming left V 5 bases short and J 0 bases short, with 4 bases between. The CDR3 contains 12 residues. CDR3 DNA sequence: TGTGCCAGTAGTGGGGTGAACACTGAAGCTTTCTTT. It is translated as CASSGVNTEAFF.

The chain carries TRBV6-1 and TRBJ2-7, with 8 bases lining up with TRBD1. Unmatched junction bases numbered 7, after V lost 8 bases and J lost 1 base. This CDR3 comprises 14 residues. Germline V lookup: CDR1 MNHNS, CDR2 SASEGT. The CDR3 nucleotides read TGTGCCAGCGAAACGGGACAGGCATCCTACGAGCAGTACTTC. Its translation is CASETGQASYEQYF.

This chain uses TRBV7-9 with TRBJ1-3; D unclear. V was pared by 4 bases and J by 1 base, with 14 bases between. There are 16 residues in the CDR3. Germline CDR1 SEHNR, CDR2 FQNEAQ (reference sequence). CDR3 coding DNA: TGTGCCAGCAGCTCGACTGAGACTAGGTCTGGAAACACCATATATTTT. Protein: CASSSTETRSGNTIYF.

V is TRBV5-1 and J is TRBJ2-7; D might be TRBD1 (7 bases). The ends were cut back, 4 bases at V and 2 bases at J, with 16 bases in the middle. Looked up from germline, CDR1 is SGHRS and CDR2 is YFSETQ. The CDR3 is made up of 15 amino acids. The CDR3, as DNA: TGCGCCAGCAGCCCCTGGGGGGACAGAGCCTACGAGCAGTACTTC. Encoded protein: CASSPWGDRAYEQYF.

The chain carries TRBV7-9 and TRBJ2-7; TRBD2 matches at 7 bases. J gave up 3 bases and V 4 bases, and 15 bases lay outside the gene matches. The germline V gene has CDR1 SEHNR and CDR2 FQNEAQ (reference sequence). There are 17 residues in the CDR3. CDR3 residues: CASSSAVGKREDYEQYF. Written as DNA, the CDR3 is TGTGCCAGCAGCTCCGCAGTTGGGAAGCGGGAAGACTACGAGCAGTACTTC.

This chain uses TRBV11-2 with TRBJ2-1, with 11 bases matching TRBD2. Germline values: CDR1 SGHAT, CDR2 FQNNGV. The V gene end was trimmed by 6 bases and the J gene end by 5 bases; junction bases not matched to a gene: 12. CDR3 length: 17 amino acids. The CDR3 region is CASRVSGRGISNNEQFF. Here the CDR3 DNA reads TGTGCCAGCAGGGTTAGCGGGAGGGGGATATCTAACAATGAGCAGTTCTTC.

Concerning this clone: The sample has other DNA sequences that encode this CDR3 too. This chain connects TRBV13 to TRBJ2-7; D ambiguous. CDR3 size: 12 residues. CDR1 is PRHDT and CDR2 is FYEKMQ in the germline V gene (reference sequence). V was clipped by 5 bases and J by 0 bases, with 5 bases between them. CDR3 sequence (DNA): TGTGCCAGCAGCCTCAGCTCCTACGAGCAGTACTTC. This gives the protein CASSLSSYEQYF.

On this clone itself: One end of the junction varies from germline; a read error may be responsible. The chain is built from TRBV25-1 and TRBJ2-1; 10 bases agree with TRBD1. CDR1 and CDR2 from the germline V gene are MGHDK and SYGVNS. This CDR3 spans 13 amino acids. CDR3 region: CASSEKKDRGIVF. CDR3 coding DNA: TGTGCCAGCAGTGAAAAGAAGGACAGGGGGATAGTCTTC.

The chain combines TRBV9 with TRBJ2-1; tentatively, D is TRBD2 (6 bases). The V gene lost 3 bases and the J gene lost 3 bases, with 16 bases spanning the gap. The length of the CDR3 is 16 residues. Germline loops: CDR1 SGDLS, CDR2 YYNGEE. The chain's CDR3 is CASSGWGENSYNEQFF. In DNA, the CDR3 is TGTGCCAGCAGCGGATGGGGGGAAAACAGCTACAATGAGCAGTTCTTC.

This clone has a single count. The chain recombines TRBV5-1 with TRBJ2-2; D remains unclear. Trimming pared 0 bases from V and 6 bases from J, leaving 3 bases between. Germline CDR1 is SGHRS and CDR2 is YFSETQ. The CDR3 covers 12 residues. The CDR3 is CASSLGPGELFF. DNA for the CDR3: TGCGCCAGCAGCTTGGGACCCGGGGAGCTGTTTTTT.

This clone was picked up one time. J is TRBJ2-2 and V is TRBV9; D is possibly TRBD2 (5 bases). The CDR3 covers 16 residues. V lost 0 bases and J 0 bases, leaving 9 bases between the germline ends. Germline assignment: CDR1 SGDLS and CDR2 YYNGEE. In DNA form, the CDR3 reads TGTGCCAGCAGCGTAGCTAGCACACCGAACACCGGGGAGCTGTTTTTT. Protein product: CASSVASTPNTGELFF.

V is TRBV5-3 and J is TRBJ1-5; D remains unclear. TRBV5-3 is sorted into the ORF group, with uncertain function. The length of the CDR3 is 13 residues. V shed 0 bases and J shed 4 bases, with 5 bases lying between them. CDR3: CARSLEGNQPQHF. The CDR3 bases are TGTGCCAGAAGCTTGGAGGGAAATCAGCCCCAGCATTTT.

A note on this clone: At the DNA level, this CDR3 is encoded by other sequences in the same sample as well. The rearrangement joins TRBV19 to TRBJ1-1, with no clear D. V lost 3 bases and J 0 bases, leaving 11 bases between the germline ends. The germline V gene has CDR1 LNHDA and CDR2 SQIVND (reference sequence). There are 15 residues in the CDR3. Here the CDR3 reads CASSIGRRMNTEAFF. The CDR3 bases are TGTGCCAGTAGTATCGGGCGGCGGATGAACACTGAAGCTTTCTTT.

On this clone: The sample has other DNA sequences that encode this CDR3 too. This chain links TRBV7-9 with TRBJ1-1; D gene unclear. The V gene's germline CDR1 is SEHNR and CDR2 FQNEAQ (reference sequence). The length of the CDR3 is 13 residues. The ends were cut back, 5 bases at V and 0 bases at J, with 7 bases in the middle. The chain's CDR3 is CASSPQVNTEAFF. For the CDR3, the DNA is TGTGCCAGCAGCCCGCAGGTGAACACTGAAGCTTTCTTT.